This TCR beta chain is drawn from a study of T cells after yellow fever vaccination. CDR3 length: 16 residues. CDR1 is MNHEY and CDR2 is SVGEGT in the germline V gene. With 2 bases clipped from V and 0 bases from J, the junction kept 4 bases outside the gene matches. Regarding the study as a whole: Abundant bulk-population clonotypes could contaminate the FACS-sorted repertoires.

The study made its TCR cDNA through 5'RACE template switching. That step introduced a universal primer site along with UMIs. A single record per CDR3 protein comes from TCRdb applying MiXCR to the 5' RACE reads. The data contain 50,000 or so distinct CDR3 sequences, about 6.6% of them seen just once; the ten biggest clones take up 20% to 25%. In this sample, this clonotype turned up a few times. This specimen was CD8+ T cells not binding an NS4B(214-222) dextramer, sorted from PBMCs, taken roughly 46 days after the first yellow fever vaccination. The V and J genes are TRBV6-2 or TRBV6-3 and TRBJ2-4; 7 nucleotides line up with TRBD1. The origin of this receptor is a man between 18 and 35 years old who received the YFV17D yellow fever vaccine. Here the CDR3 DNA reads TGTGCCAGCAGTTACGGGACAGAGTTAGCCAAAAACATTCAGTACTTC. Translation gives CASSYGTELAKNIQYF.